This T cell receptor (beta chain) originates from a study of OX40 agonist ivuxolimab in advanced cancers. Study in general: The group had a mean age of approximately 60 years, ranged from roughly 23 to 90, and was approximately 81% male.

This clone was seen only once. Its matching antigen is unknown. Whole-study findings and limits: At doses 0.1 to 3.0 mg/kg, CD4+ and CD8+ clones expanded.

This table comes from immunoSEQ multiplex PCR, and its TCRdb copy is limited to in-frame clones, with some not included. The sample lists fewer than 50,000 clones, about 83% occurring once. This sequence originates from an adult with an advanced solid tumor such as melanoma, head and neck, liver or kidney cancer. The sequencing used CD4+ or CD8+ T cells sorted from blood, collected in a trial of the OX40 agonist ivuxolimab.

DNA for the CDR3: TGTGCCAGCAGCCTCGGACACCTTAATGAAAAACTGTTTTTT. As protein: CASSLGHLNEKLFF. V gene TRBV5-4 combines with J gene TRBJ1-4; a weak D match, TRBD1 (5 bases). The V gene lost 4 bases and the J gene lost 4 bases, with 11 bases spanning the gap. CDR3 length: 14 amino acids. The germline gives CDR1 SGHNT, CDR2 YYREEE (reference sequence).